This entry describes one TCR beta chain. Under the authors' procedure: Estimation of nucleated cell counts relied on the amplification of reference gene primers. Only in-frame clones appear in the TCRdb table, and some are missing; sequencing was by immunoSEQ multiplex PCR. D and trimming were read from the DNA, whereas the V and J calls and clone size are those reported in that table. Of about 51,000 clones listed, around 86% are singletons. These data are taken from a study of blood T cell repertoires in COVID-19. Study in general: Spain, Italy and the United States supplied samples that represented acute and convalescent COVID-19. Sources were T cells, B-cell-depleted T cells, or PBMCs; the material itself was cDNA or gDNA.

This clonotype was obtained from a man aged 45-65 years with active COVID-19. The sample taken for sequencing was peripheral blood.

The DNA for the CDR3 is TGTGCCAGCAGCGTAGGCGCGCGGGAGTTGGCCTCCTACGAGCAGTACTTC. Amino acids: CASSVGARELASYEQYF. The rearrangement uses TRBV9 and TRBJ2-7, with 7 bases fitting TRBD2. This CDR3 has 17 amino acids. Trimming cost V 0 bases and J 0 bases; bases outside gene matches: 9. Germline V gives CDR1 SGDLS, CDR2 YYNGEE.